This is a list of T cell receptor beta chains from one sample in a study of beta chain features in type 1 diabetes. Method: immunoSEQ multiplex PCR; TCRdb's copy keeps in-frame clones and lacks some. The sample yields hundreds of thousands of clones, about 14% seen once. Sequenced: naive CD4+ T cells from blood. The receptors here all came from a man between 18 and 29 years old with type 1 diabetes. CDR3s include the opening cysteine and the closing phenylalanine or tryptophan. Each record gives: J gene, V gene, D gene, clone size, CDR3 DNA, CDR3 protein. D genes are given only for firm matches. Part of the rows lack a size; the others show once, few, many or a class for expanded clones.

>TRBJ2-1|TRBV11-2|.|.
TGTGCCAGCAGCTTAGCAAGACTGACTAATGAGCAGTTCTTC
CASSLARLTNEQFF
>TRBJ1-2|TRBV25-1|.|.
TGTGCCAGCAGTGAATATAACAGGCATGGCTACACCTTC
CASSEYNRHGYTF
>TRBJ1-1|TRBV7-6|.|.
TGTGCCAGCAGCTTAAATTTGGGGTCGTCTGAAGCTTTCTTT
CASSLNLGSSEAFF
>TRBJ2-6|TRBV5-1|.|few
TGCGCCAGCAGCGCTAGCTCTGGGGCCAACGTCCTGACTTTC
CASSASSGANVLTF
>TRBJ2-2|TRBV4-2|.|few
TGTGCCAGCAGCCAAGATCCGAGGCAGGGGTTCTTTAGTGATCCCGGGGAGCTGTTTTTT
CASSQDPRQGFFSDPGELFF
>TRBJ1-1|TRBV9|TRBD1|.
TGTGCCAGCAGCCGGACAGGGTCGGGGACTGAAGCTTTCTTT
CASSRTGSGTEAFF
>TRBJ1-2|TRBV28|.|.
TGTGCCAGCGATACCGGAAATGGCTACACCTTC
CASDTGNGYTF
>TRBJ2-7|TRBV5-4|.|.
TGTGCCAGCAGCCACGGGACCGCCTACGAGCAGTACTTC
CASSHGTAYEQYF
>TRBJ1-5|TRBV25-1|TRBD1|.
TGTGCCAGCAGTGGACAGGGGGCCTCAGTCCAGCCCCAGCATTTT
CASSGQGASVQPQHF
>TRBJ2-1|TRBV19|.|.
TGTGCCAGTAGTCTAATCGGATATGAGCAGTTCTTC
CASSLIGYEQFF
>TRBJ2-7|TRBV30|.|.
TGTGCCTGGAGCCGAGGACAGCCCTTCTCCTACGAGCAGTACTTC
CAWSRGQPFSYEQYF
>TRBJ2-2|TRBV6-1|TRBD1|.
TGTGCCAGCAGCCGGACAGGCTTCACCGGGGAGCTGTTTTTT
CASSRTGFTGELFF
>TRBJ2-7|TRBV7-9|.|.
TGTGCCAGCAGCTCAAACAGGGTCCTGGGCGAGCAGTACTTC
CASSSNRVLGEQYF
>TRBJ2-7|TRBV7-7|.|few
TGTGCTAGCAGCTTGGGCGCGCCGACGGACTACGAGCAGTACTTC
CASSLGAPTDYEQYF
>TRBJ2-2|TRBV25-1|.|once
TGTGCCAGCAGTGAAATACCGGGACGGAGGGGCACCGGGGAGCTGTTTTTT
CASSEIPGRRGTGELFF
>TRBJ1-2|TRBV11-2|.|few
TGTGCCAGCAGCCCAAACTATGGCTACACCTTC
CASSPNYGYTF
>TRBJ2-3|TRBV6-5|TRBD2|few
TGTGCCAGCAGTTCGACTAGCTTTGCGCAGTATTTT
CASSSTSFAQYF
>TRBJ1-1|TRBV30|.|few
TGTGCCTGGGTTCAGGGACGGGGTGAAGCTTTCTTT
CAWVQGRGEAFF
>TRBJ1-2|TRBV5-1|.|.
TGCGCCAGCAGCGCAGACAGCACCTATGGCTACACCTTC
CASSADSTYGYTF
>TRBJ2-2|TRBV4-2|TRBD2|few
TGTGCCAGCACCCTAAGCGGGGGTCACAACACCGGGGAGCTGTTTTTT
CASTLSGGHNTGELFF
>TRBJ1-1|TRBV29-1|.|few
TGCAGCGTCCGACCGGGACACACTGAAGCTTTCTTT
CSVRPGHTEAFF
>TRBJ2-1|TRBV5-1|.|.
TGCGCCAGCAGCTTGGAGACGGGTGAGCAGTTCTTC
CASSLETGEQFF
>TRBJ1-2|TRBV6-1|.|few
TGTGCCAGCAGTGAAGCGGCAGGGGCACTGTATGGCTACACCTTC
CASSEAAGALYGYTF
>TRBJ2-3|TRBV27|.|few
TGTGCCAGCAGTTTCAAGGACTTCACAGATACGCAGTATTTT
CASSFKDFTDTQYF
>TRBJ1-5|TRBV2|.|.
TGTGCCAGCCGGTGGGGGGTAAGGCAGCCCCAGCATTTT
CASRWGVRQPQHF
>TRBJ2-5|TRBV7-2|.|few
TGTGCCAGCAGCCTGAAGACAGGGAGGTTGAGGGAGACCCAGTACTTC
CASSLKTGRLRETQYF
>TRBJ2-2|TRBV9|TRBD1|.
TGTGCCAGCAGCGTTTTACAGGGGGCGCTCACCGGGGAGCTGTTTTTT
CASSVLQGALTGELFF
>TRBJ2-2|TRBV2|.|few
TGTGCCAGCAGACTGGAATCGAACACCGGGGAGCTGTTTTTT
CASRLESNTGELFF
>TRBJ1-1|TRBV7-6|.|.
TGTGCCAGCAGCTTAGCGAGTAGGGCCACTGAAGCTTTCTTT
CASSLASRATEAFF
>TRBJ1-1|TRBV27|TRBD1|.
TGTGCCAGCAGTTCCCGACAGGGAGGGGAGAACACTGAAGCTTTCTTT
CASSSRQGGENTEAFF
>TRBJ1-2|TRBV5-6|.|.
TGTGCCAGCAGCCGCACCCGCAATGGCTACACCTTC
CASSRTRNGYTF
>TRBJ1-5|TRBV7-2|.|.
TGTGCCAGCAGCGCTCGGGAGGATCAGCCCCAGCATTTT
CASSAREDQPQHF
>TRBJ2-4|TRBV6-1|TRBD2|.
TGTGCCAGCAGTGATCCGGGAGGGAGCAAAAACATTCAGTACTTC
CASSDPGGSKNIQYF
>TRBJ2-2|TRBV10-3|.|few
TGTGCCATCAGTGAGTTCAGGGTACGTGACACCGGGGAGCTGTTTTTT
CAISEFRVRDTGELFF
>TRBJ2-7|TRBV7-8|TRBD1|few
TGTGCCAGCAGCTCCGGGACAGGGGCCCCCTACGAGCAGTACTTC
CASSSGTGAPYEQYF
>TRBJ2-1|TRBV4-2|TRBD2|few
TGTGCCAGCAGCCATACAGCGGGAGGGCCATATGAGCAGTTCTTC
CASSHTAGGPYEQFF
>TRBJ1-1|TRBV30|.|.
TGTGCCTGGCGCTTCCTCGGACATCCGGGGGCTGAAGCTTTCTTT
CAWRFLGHPGAEAFF
>TRBJ2-3|TRBV11-2|.|.
TGTGCCAGCGGTGGAAAGACCTCCACAGATACGCAGTATTTT
CASGGKTSTDTQYF
>TRBJ2-5|TRBV5-1|.|.
TGCGCCAGCAGCCCGGGGTCTCAAGAGACCCAGTACTTC
CASSPGSQETQYF
>TRBJ2-5|TRBV5-4|.|.
TGTGCCAGCAGCTTGGAAAGGGCGGAGACCCAGTACTTC
CASSLERAETQYF
>TRBJ2-7|TRBV6-6|.|.
TGTGCCAGCAGTTACTCCGGTGGCCAGCAGTACTTC
CASSYSGGQQYF
>TRBJ2-3|TRBV5-1|TRBD2|few
TGCGCCAGCAGCCTTTATAGCGGGAGCACAGATACGCAGTATTTT
CASSLYSGSTDTQYF
>TRBJ1-3|TRBV14|.|few
TGTGCCAGCAGCCAAGATTGGGGATCGAGAGGGCCGAGGGGGAGCTCTGGAAACACCATATATTTT
CASSQDWGSRGPRGSSGNTIYF
>TRBJ1-1|TRBV6-5|TRBD1|.
TGTGCCAGCAGCCGTCCGGGACAGGGGAGCACTGAAGCTTTCTTT
CASSRPGQGSTEAFF
>TRBJ2-4|TRBV15|.|.
TGTGCCACCAGCAGAGATCGAGGGGGGTATGACATTCAGTACTTC
CATSRDRGGYDIQYF
>TRBJ2-7|TRBV7-3|.|.
TGTGCCAGCAGCTTAAGGGGTCCGGAGGACGAGCAGTACTTC
CASSLRGPEDEQYF
>TRBJ1-4|TRBV7-3|TRBD1|few
TGTGCCAGCAGCTCAGACAGGGGACGAAATGAAAAACTGTTTTTT
CASSSDRGRNEKLFF
>TRBJ2-3|TRBV15|TRBD1|few
TGTGCCACCAGCAGTCGACAGGGCCTAGATACGCAGTATTTT
CATSSRQGLDTQYF
>TRBJ2-7|TRBV21-1|.|.
TGTGCCAGCAGCTCTCGGCCGGACGGTTGGGGCGAGCAGTACTTC
CASSSRPDGWGEQYF
>TRBJ2-3|TRBV30|.|few
TGTGCCTGGAGCTTACGAGACACAGATACGCAGTATTTT
CAWSLRDTDTQYF
>TRBJ2-5|TRBV4-3|.|few
TGCGCCAGCAGCCAAGAACCCCCGGGTTCTCAAGAGACCCAGTACTTC
CASSQEPPGSQETQYF